This T cell receptor beta chain was sequenced for a study of cytomegalovirus exposure and HLA in healthy donors. Study outcomes and limitations: In a later analysis, at a false discovery rate of 0.05, 15,000 to 20,000 TCR beta sequences matched HLA alleles.

This CDR3 spans 12 amino acids. CDR1 and CDR2 from the germline V gene are SNHLY and FYNNEI. V dropped 8 bases and J dropped 5 bases, with 12 bases sitting between them. PCR involved 60 Vbeta and 13 Jbeta primers. Produced via immunoSEQ multiplex PCR; TCRdb's table is partial and in-frame only. Of 150,000 to 200,000 clones listed, about three quarters are singletons. On this clone: Its antigen remains unknown.

The chain has TRBV2 and TRBJ1-1, with D perhaps TRBD1 (6 bases). This clonotype originated in a woman aged 40 to 49 in good health and CMV-seronegative. Sequenced input: PBMCs. For the CDR3, the DNA is TGTGCCAGCCGAGGGCAGGGGACTGAAGCTTTCTTT. It translates to CASRGQGTEAFF.